These T cell receptor beta chains were read from a single sample in a study of shared clonotypes between healthy human individuals. Clones were read by immunoSEQ multiplex PCR, and TCRdb kept only the in-frame ones, dropping some. The data show about 2.1 million clones, around 93% seen once. Sequencing input: naive CD8+ T cells from PBMCs. The source is a man between 18 and 29 years old in good health. Some clones in this sample may be carry-over from other donors' samples. The CDR3 runs from the conserved cysteine through the conserved F or W. The order of the fields is J gene, V gene, D gene, clone size, CDR3 protein, CDR3 DNA. A D gene is named only where the DNA matches it firmly. Clone size is stated in some rows and not others, as once, few, many or a class when expanded.

j_gene: TRBJ1-4
v_gene: TRBV25-1
d_gene: NA
abundance: NA
CDR3aa: CASSDFSGNNEKLFF
CDR3nt: TGTGCCAGCAGTGATTTCTCCGGGAATAATGAAAAACTGTTTTTT

j_gene: TRBJ1-5
v_gene: TRBV30
d_gene: NA
abundance: once
CDR3aa: CAWGRGSGSLGNQPQHF
CDR3nt: TGTGCCTGGGGAAGAGGTTCTGGGAGTCTTGGCAATCAGCCCCAGCATTTT

j_gene: TRBJ2-7
v_gene: TRBV28
d_gene: TRBD1
abundance: NA
CDR3aa: CASSLQGAISYEQYF
CDR3nt: TGTGCCAGCAGTCTACAGGGGGCTATCAGCTACGAGCAGTACTTC

j_gene: TRBJ1-1
v_gene: TRBV7-9
d_gene: NA
abundance: NA
CDR3aa: CASSLPGPPNTEAFF
CDR3nt: TGTGCCAGCAGCCTACCGGGGCCGCCTAACACTGAAGCTTTCTTT

j_gene: TRBJ2-1
v_gene: TRBV5-1
d_gene: TRBD2
abundance: NA
CDR3aa: CASSPPRVGSGSRTYNEQFF
CDR3nt: TGCGCCAGCAGCCCCCCGAGGGTCGGTAGCGGGAGCAGGACTTACAATGAGCAGTTCTTC

j_gene: TRBJ2-7
v_gene: TRBV2
d_gene: TRBD2
abundance: NA
CDR3aa: CASVGGTAYEQYF
CDR3nt: TGTGCCAGCGTGGGGGGGACGGCGTACGAGCAGTACTTC

j_gene: TRBJ1-2
v_gene: TRBV19
d_gene: NA
abundance: NA
CDR3aa: CASSIALANYGYTF
CDR3nt: TGTGCCAGTAGTATAGCATTAGCTAACTATGGCTACACCTTC

j_gene: TRBJ2-1
v_gene: TRBV27
d_gene: NA
abundance: NA
CDR3aa: CASSPGWNEQFF
CDR3nt: TGTGCCAGCAGTCCGGGGTGGAATGAGCAGTTCTTC

j_gene: TRBJ2-1
v_gene: TRBV10-3
d_gene: TRBD2
abundance: NA
CDR3aa: CAIYSGTEFNEQFF
CDR3nt: TGTGCCATCTATAGCGGGACGGAGTTCAATGAGCAGTTCTTC

j_gene: TRBJ2-7
v_gene: TRBV16
d_gene: NA
abundance: few
CDR3aa: CASGQMDEQYF
CDR3nt: TGTGCCAGCGGACAAATGGACGAGCAGTACTTC

j_gene: TRBJ2-1
v_gene: TRBV27
d_gene: TRBD2
abundance: NA
CDR3aa: CASSLTSGRSDEQFF
CDR3nt: TGTGCCAGCAGCCTCACTAGCGGGAGGTCGGATGAGCAGTTCTTC

j_gene: TRBJ1-2
v_gene: TRBV18
d_gene: NA
abundance: few
CDR3aa: CASSPIRGLGYGYTF
CDR3nt: TGTGCCAGCTCCCCTATCAGGGGCTTGGGGTATGGCTACACCTTC

j_gene: TRBJ2-1
v_gene: TRBV4-1
d_gene: TRBD2
abundance: NA
CDR3aa: CASSLLAGVSGEQFF
CDR3nt: TGCGCCAGCAGCCTTCTAGCGGGAGTTAGCGGTGAGCAGTTCTTC

j_gene: TRBJ1-1
v_gene: TRBV19
d_gene: TRBD1
abundance: once
CDR3aa: CASSTRQGAGTEAFF
CDR3nt: TGTGCCAGTAGTACCCGACAGGGGGCTGGCACTGAAGCTTTCTTT

j_gene: TRBJ2-1
v_gene: TRBV7-9
d_gene: NA
abundance: NA
CDR3aa: CASSPLGPYNEQFF
CDR3nt: TGTGCCAGCAGCCCGCTTGGGCCTTACAATGAGCAGTTCTTC

j_gene: TRBJ1-4
v_gene: TRBV6-6
d_gene: TRBD1
abundance: NA
CDR3aa: CASSYPGQGHEKLFF
CDR3nt: TGTGCCAGCAGCTACCCGGGACAGGGGCATGAAAAACTGTTTTTT

j_gene: TRBJ2-5
v_gene: TRBV11-2
d_gene: NA
abundance: NA
CDR3aa: CASSLWAGEETQYF
CDR3nt: TGTGCCAGCAGCTTATGGGCTGGGGAAGAGACCCAGTACTTC

j_gene: TRBJ2-7
v_gene: TRBV7-9
d_gene: NA
abundance: NA
CDR3aa: CASSFTGETYEQYF
CDR3nt: TGTGCCAGCAGCTTTACGGGAGAAACGTACGAGCAGTACTTC

j_gene: TRBJ2-3
v_gene: TRBV4-3
d_gene: TRBD2
abundance: NA
CDR3aa: CASSQNRLAVTDTQYF
CDR3nt: TGCGCCAGCAGCCAAAACCGACTAGCGGTCACAGATACGCAGTATTTT

j_gene: TRBJ1-2
v_gene: TRBV28
d_gene: NA
abundance: NA
CDR3aa: CASSLEALNYGYTF
CDR3nt: TGTGCCAGCAGTTTGGAGGCACTTAACTATGGCTACACCTTC

j_gene: TRBJ2-7
v_gene: TRBV2
d_gene: NA
abundance: NA
CDR3aa: CASSEAYNYEQYF
CDR3nt: TGTGCCAGCAGTGAAGCATACAACTACGAGCAGTACTTC

j_gene: TRBJ2-5
v_gene: TRBV27
d_gene: TRBD2
abundance: once
CDR3aa: CASSPVAGGRETQYF
CDR3nt: TGTGCCAGCAGTCCCGTGGCGGGAGGGAGGGAGACCCAGTACTTC

j_gene: TRBJ2-7
v_gene: TRBV13
d_gene: TRBD2
abundance: NA
CDR3aa: CASSPGTSGRAFYEQYF
CDR3nt: TGTGCCAGCAGCCCCGGGACTAGCGGGAGGGCCTTCTACGAGCAGTACTTC

j_gene: TRBJ2-1
v_gene: TRBV5-1
d_gene: TRBD2
abundance: NA
CDR3aa: CASSWSGRDDEQFF
CDR3nt: TGCGCCAGCAGCTGGAGCGGGAGGGATGATGAGCAGTTCTTC

j_gene: TRBJ1-6
v_gene: TRBV28
d_gene: NA
abundance: NA
CDR3aa: CASSFQAARTLHF
CDR3nt: TGTGCCAGCAGTTTTCAGGCAGCCAGGACCCTCCACTTT

j_gene: TRBJ2-2
v_gene: TRBV18
d_gene: NA
abundance: NA
CDR3aa: CASSPPRFTGELFF
CDR3nt: TGTGCCAGCTCACCACCTCGATTCACCGGGGAGCTGTTTTTT

j_gene: TRBJ2-7
v_gene: TRBV19
d_gene: TRBD1
abundance: NA
CDR3aa: CASSPGTGATYEQYF
CDR3nt: TGTGCCAGTAGTCCCGGGACAGGGGCTACCTACGAGCAGTACTTC

j_gene: TRBJ2-1
v_gene: TRBV7-6
d_gene: NA
abundance: NA
CDR3aa: CASSLVPGLGNEQFF
CDR3nt: TGTGCCAGCAGCTTAGTCCCCGGCTTAGGAAATGAGCAGTTCTTC

j_gene: TRBJ2-1
v_gene: TRBV10-3
d_gene: TRBD2
abundance: NA
CDR3aa: CAISESGLAGGFEQFF
CDR3nt: TGTGCCATCAGTGAGTCCGGACTAGCGGGAGGGTTTGAGCAGTTCTTC

j_gene: TRBJ2-5
v_gene: TRBV13
d_gene: NA
abundance: NA
CDR3aa: CASSKIRGEETQYF
CDR3nt: TGTGCCAGCAGCAAGATCAGGGGAGAAGAGACCCAGTACTTC

j_gene: TRBJ2-3
v_gene: TRBV27
d_gene: NA
abundance: once
CDR3aa: CASSLSMLDTQYF
CDR3nt: TGTGCCAGCAGTTTATCGATGTTAGATACGCAGTATTTT

j_gene: TRBJ1-1
v_gene: TRBV11-2
d_gene: TRBD1
abundance: NA
CDR3aa: CASSLSPHEGADTEAFF
CDR3nt: TGTGCCAGCAGCTTATCCCCCCATGAGGGGGCGGACACTGAAGCTTTCTTT

j_gene: TRBJ2-7
v_gene: TRBV19
d_gene: NA
abundance: NA
CDR3aa: CASSRDGDYEQYF
CDR3nt: TGTGCCAGTAGTAGGGACGGTGACTACGAGCAGTACTTC

j_gene: TRBJ2-5
v_gene: TRBV5-1
d_gene: NA
abundance: NA
CDR3aa: CASSWPRDLQETQYF
CDR3nt: TGCGCCAGCAGCTGGCCCCGGGACTTACAAGAGACCCAGTACTTC

j_gene: TRBJ2-1
v_gene: TRBV6-5
d_gene: TRBD2
abundance: NA
CDR3aa: CASSALTSGYNEQFF
CDR3nt: TGTGCCAGCAGTGCCTTGACTAGCGGATACAATGAGCAGTTCTTC

j_gene: TRBJ2-7
v_gene: TRBV4-1
d_gene: TRBD2
abundance: NA
CDR3aa: CASSQEGGVESYEQYF
CDR3nt: TGCGCCAGCAGCCAAGAGGGGGGGGTAGAGTCCTACGAGCAGTACTTC

j_gene: TRBJ2-5
v_gene: TRBV9
d_gene: NA
abundance: NA
CDR3aa: CASSEPTKQETQYF
CDR3nt: TGTGCCAGCAGCGAACCGACAAAACAAGAGACCCAGTACTTC

j_gene: TRBJ2-5
v_gene: TRBV15
d_gene: NA
abundance: NA
CDR3aa: CATSRDRRGRGTQYF
CDR3nt: TGTGCCACCAGCAGAGATCGGCGGGGCCGTGGGACCCAGTACTTC

j_gene: TRBJ2-1
v_gene: TRBV25-1
d_gene: NA
abundance: NA
CDR3aa: CASSEMGEQFF
CDR3nt: TGTGCCAGCAGTGAAATGGGGGAGCAGTTCTTC

j_gene: TRBJ1-5
v_gene: TRBV10-2
d_gene: NA
abundance: NA
CDR3aa: CASSENKLSNQPQHF
CDR3nt: TGCGCCAGCAGTGAGAACAAATTGAGCAATCAGCCCCAGCATTTT

j_gene: TRBJ2-7
v_gene: TRBV7-9
d_gene: TRBD1
abundance: NA
CDR3aa: CASSLGQGRNYEQYF
CDR3nt: TGTGCCAGCAGCCTGGGACAGGGGAGAAACTACGAGCAGTACTTC

j_gene: TRBJ1-4
v_gene: TRBV25-1
d_gene: NA
abundance: NA
CDR3aa: CASTEMGFDEKLFF
CDR3nt: TGTGCCAGCACCGAAATGGGGTTCGATGAAAAACTGTTTTTT

j_gene: TRBJ2-7
v_gene: TRBV6-1
d_gene: NA
abundance: NA
CDR3aa: CASSPRYEQYF
CDR3nt: TGTGCCAGCAGTCCCCGTTACGAGCAGTACTTC

j_gene: TRBJ2-7
v_gene: TRBV7-3
d_gene: TRBD1
abundance: NA
CDR3aa: CASSFFVGQGALNYEQYF
CDR3nt: TGTGCCAGCAGCTTCTTCGTTGGGCAGGGGGCACTAAACTACGAGCAGTACTTC

j_gene: TRBJ2-5
v_gene: TRBV14
d_gene: TRBD1
abundance: NA
CDR3aa: CASSQVTGALGETQYF
CDR3nt: TGTGCCAGCAGCCAAGTAACAGGGGCTTTGGGGGAGACCCAGTACTTC

j_gene: TRBJ1-1
v_gene: TRBV13
d_gene: NA
abundance: NA
CDR3aa: CASSPYSRGAEREAFF
CDR3nt: TGTGCCAGCAGCCCTTATTCCCGAGGGGCGGAAAGGGAAGCTTTCTTT

j_gene: TRBJ2-5
v_gene: TRBV13
d_gene: TRBD2
abundance: NA
CDR3aa: CASSASGTSGKWGSTQYF
CDR3nt: TGTGCCAGCAGCGCCTCCGGGACTAGCGGGAAGTGGGGGTCGACCCAGTACTTC

j_gene: TRBJ1-2
v_gene: TRBV7-9
d_gene: NA
abundance: NA
CDR3aa: CASSLGGHHGYTF
CDR3nt: TGTGCCAGCAGCTTAGGGGGGCATCATGGCTACACCTTC

j_gene: TRBJ2-7
v_gene: TRBV11-2
d_gene: TRBD1
abundance: NA
CDR3aa: CASSPSRTGEIDEQYF
CDR3nt: TGTGCCAGCAGCCCGTCCCGGACAGGGGAGATCGACGAGCAGTACTTC

j_gene: TRBJ2-7
v_gene: TRBV21-1
d_gene: NA
abundance: NA
CDR3aa: CASSRIRDGPYEQYF
CDR3nt: TGTGCCAGCAGCCGGATCCGGGACGGCCCCTACGAGCAGTACTTC

j_gene: TRBJ2-7
v_gene: TRBV4-2
d_gene: TRBD2
abundance: NA
CDR3aa: CASSQEEGGGYEQYF
CDR3nt: TGTGCCAGCAGCCAAGAAGAGGGCGGGGGGTACGAGCAGTACTTC

j_gene: TRBJ2-1
v_gene: TRBV4-3
d_gene: NA
abundance: NA
CDR3aa: CASSQAAGWNEQFF
CDR3nt: TGCGCCAGCAGCCAAGCGGCAGGGTGGAATGAGCAGTTCTTC